A single sample is the source of the 23 T cell receptor beta chains below, sequenced in a study of blood T cell repertoires in COVID-19. Method: immunoSEQ multiplex PCR; TCRdb's copy keeps in-frame clones and lacks some. This sample has 390,000 or so clones, with roughly 90% found just once. What was sequenced was peripheral blood. The receptor set was obtained from a woman aged 25 to 39 with active or convalescent COVID-19.

V gene TRBV7-2 combines with J gene TRBJ1-4; 10 positions agree with TRBD1. The trim removed 5 bases at V and 8 bases at J, leaving 8 bases unmatched. The CDR3 has 15 residues. Looked up from germline, CDR1 is SGHTA and CDR2 is FQGNSA. The CDR3 sequence: CASSPRTGGREKLFF. The CDR3 DNA is TGTGCCAGCAGCCCACGGACAGGGGGGCGGGAAAAACTGTTTTTT.

The V gene is TRBV6-5, the J gene TRBJ1-5; no clear D gene. The CDR3 is 14 amino acids. Germline V gene data show CDR1 as MNHEY and CDR2 as SVGAGI. With 0 bases removed from V and 7 bases from J, the gap between germline ends came to 10 bases. This CDR3 reads CASSYSGPRQPQHF. The CDR3 DNA reads TGTGCCAGCAGTTACTCGGGCCCCAGGCAGCCCCAGCATTTT.

Here the CDR3 reads CASSSTGGADETQYF. DNA for the CDR3: TGTGCCAGCAGCTCCACAGGGGGCGCCGATGAGACCCAGTACTTC. This sequence joins TRBV13 and TRBJ2-5; 9 bases are shared with TRBD1. This CDR3 has 15 amino acids. CDR1 PRHDT and CDR2 FYEKMQ come from the germline V gene (reference sequence). V lost 4 bases to trimming and J lost 5 bases; unmatched junction nucleotides: 8.

The gene calls are TRBV4-1 and TRBJ1-1; D ambiguous. The CDR3 has 17 amino acids. V gave up 3 bases and J gave up 5 bases, with 22 bases separating them. Germline CDR1 reads MGHRA; CDR2 reads YSYEKL. This CDR3 reads CASSQERSSMLLTEAFF. The CDR3 DNA reads TGCGCCAGCAGCCAGGAAAGATCTAGTATGCTACTTACTGAAGCTTTCTTT.

This clone showed up just a few times. The V and J genes are TRBV6-5 and TRBJ1-2; D is undetermined. V dropped 0 bases and J dropped 8 bases, with 10 bases sitting between them. The CDR3 has 13 amino acids. Germline V lookup: CDR1 MNHEY, CDR2 SVGAGI. In DNA, the CDR3 is TGTGCCAGCAGTTACTCAGGCCCCGGGGGCTACACCTTC. It encodes CASSYSGPGGYTF.

The chain joins TRBV6-5 to TRBJ1-2, with 8 bases aligning to TRBD1. The germline V gene encodes CDR1 MNHEY and CDR2 SVGAGI. The CDR3 extends over 15 amino acids. V trimming: 6 bases; J trimming: 3 bases; junction bases outside the gene matches: 9. CDR3 in amino acids: CASSYIRGLDYGYTF. The CDR3 nucleotides are TGTGCCAGCAGCTACATCAGGGGGCTAGACTATGGCTACACCTTC.

The chain couples TRBV28 to TRBJ2-7; perhaps TRBD1 as D (6 bases). Between the trimmed V and J ends, which lost 7 bases and 2 bases, there was a span of 18 bases. Germline V gene sequence: CDR1 MDHEN, CDR2 SYDVKM. The length of the CDR3 is 15 residues. CDR3 loop: CASKTLAGQTYEQYF. The CDR3, as DNA: TGTGCCAGCAAGACCCTGGCCGGACAGACCTACGAGCAGTACTTC.

This chain uses TRBV6-5 with TRBJ1-2; 10 bases line up with TRBD1. The CDR3 covers 12 residues. The germline V gene encodes CDR1 MNHEY and CDR2 SVGAGI. V was pared by 9 bases and J by 5 bases, with 3 bases of the junction left unmatched. This CDR3 reads CASSDRGYGYTF. The CDR3 DNA follows: TGTGCCAGTTCGGACAGGGGGTATGGCTACACCTTC.

This clone was seen a few times. V is TRBV6-5 and J is TRBJ1-1; 8 nucleotides agree with TRBD1. J lost 4 bases, V lost 2 bases, and 6 bases had no gene match. Germline values: CDR1 MNHEY, CDR2 SVGAGI. This CDR3 comprises 15 residues. CDR3 sequence (DNA): TGTGCCAGCAGTTACGAGGGACAGGCGGGCACTGAAGCTTTCTTT. Translation: CASSYEGQAGTEAFF.

The chain couples TRBV7-7 to TRBJ2-1, with 7 positions matching TRBD1. The trim removed 0 bases at V and 3 bases at J, leaving 5 bases unmatched. The CDR3 runs 16 residues. Germline V gene lookup returns CDR1 SSHAT and CDR2 FNYEAQ (reference sequence). CDR3 DNA: TGTGCCAGCAGCTTAGCGGAAGGGGGCGTCTACAATGAGCAGTTCTTC. Residues: CASSLAEGGVYNEQFF.

This chain links TRBV9 with TRBJ2-1; 7 bases are shared with TRBD2. V lost 0 bases and J lost 9; bases outside the gene matches: 12. This CDR3 has 16 residues. Germline CDR1 SGDLS, CDR2 YYNGEE. CDR3 bases: TGTGCCAGCAGCGTAGGGGGGGGAGCCTCCCCGGGTGAGCAGTTCTTC. The encoded protein is CASSVGGGASPGEQFF. Based on the CDR3 plus reference TRBV9 and TRBJ2-1, the full variable domain is DSGVTQTPKHLITATGQRVTLRCSPRSGDLSVYWYQQSLDQGLQFLIQYYNGEERAKGNILERFSAQQFPDLHSELNLSSLELGDSALYFCASSVGGGASPGEQFFGPGTRLTVL.

This chain joins TRBV18 and TRBJ2-1; 9 bases are shared with TRBD2. The length of the CDR3 is 15 residues. Per the germline V gene, CDR1 is KGHSH and CDR2 is LQKENI. The J segment lost 6 bases and the V segment lost 4 bases, leaving 7 bases of the junction unmatched. CDR3 sequence reads: CASSLTGLASNEQFF. Written as DNA, the CDR3 is TGTGCCAGCTCACTGACGGGACTAGCCTCCAATGAGCAGTTCTTC.

V and J are TRBV19 and TRBJ1-5; TRBD1 matches 7 bases. The germline V gene has CDR1 LNHDA and CDR2 SQIVND (reference sequence). Trimming cost V 9 bases and J 0 bases; bases outside gene matches: 8. The CDR3 runs to 15 residues. In DNA, the CDR3 is TGTGCCAGCGAACAGGGGCGGACTAGCAATCAGCCCCAGCATTTT. It encodes CASEQGRTSNQPQHF.

The chain employs TRBV15 and TRBJ2-3, with 15 bases lining up with TRBD2. This CDR3 has 15 residues. Germline CDR1 and CDR2: LNHNV and YYDKDF (reference sequence). J gave up 6 bases and V 8 bases, and 6 bases lay outside the gene matches. The CDR3 loop is CATCSGTSGRDTQYF. The CDR3 DNA is TGTGCCACCTGTTCCGGGACTAGCGGGAGGGATACGCAGTATTTT.

The rearrangement joins TRBV4-1 to TRBJ1-5; D ambiguous. V was shortened by 1 base and J by 2 bases, with 12 bases between the two germline ends. The germline gives CDR1 MGHRA, CDR2 YSYEKL. The CDR3 consists of 16 residues. CDR3 protein: CASSQGQVKGNQPQHF. The CDR3 bases are TGCGCCAGCAGCCAAGGTCAGGTTAAGGGCAATCAGCCCCAGCATTTT.

Details on this clone: The sample holds other DNA sequences that translate to the same CDR3. This chain joins TRBV7-9 and TRBJ1-2, with 7 bases fitting TRBD1. Losses at the gene ends were 1 base for V and 2 bases for J; bases not matched to a gene: 1. This CDR3 has 14 amino acids. The germline V gene encodes CDR1 SEHNR and CDR2 FQNEAQ (reference sequence). CDR3 sequence reads: CASSLGQGNYGYTF. DNA for the CDR3: TGTGCCAGCAGCTTAGGACAGGGAAACTATGGCTACACCTTC.

The chain is built from TRBV6-5 and TRBJ2-3, with a weak D call TRBD1 (6 bases). Between the trimmed V and J ends, which lost 6 bases and 9 bases, there was a span of 19 bases. The CDR3 contains 14 residues. CDR1 and CDR2 from the germline V gene are MNHEY and SVGAGI. The CDR3 sequence: CASSDLMPGETQYF. In DNA, the CDR3 is TGTGCCAGCAGCGACCTAATGCCAGGGGAGACGCAGTATTTT.

The chain employs TRBV7-6 and TRBJ1-4, with D perhaps matching TRBD1 (6 bases). Germline CDR1 reads SGHVS; CDR2 reads FNYEAQ. V was shortened by 5 bases and J by 5 bases, with 12 bases between the two germline ends. CDR3 length equals 14 residues. The CDR3 is CASSEDRTNEKLFF. The CDR3 DNA reads as TGTGCCAGCAGCGAGGACAGAACAAATGAAAAACTGTTTTTT.

The V gene is TRBV27, the J gene TRBJ1-4; D is possibly TRBD1 (5 bases). With 2 bases removed from V and 5 bases from J, the gap between germline ends came to 9 bases. The germline V gene encodes CDR1 MNHEY and CDR2 SMNVEV (reference sequence). The CDR3 runs to 14 residues. The CDR3 DNA reads TGTGCCAGCAGTTTAGGAGGGGTCAATGAAAAACTGTTTTTT. Translating it yields CASSLGGVNEKLFF.

The chain links TRBV10-3 to TRBJ2-7; 8 positions agree with TRBD1. The CDR3 runs to 13 residues. The trim removed 6 bases at V and 5 bases at J, leaving 6 bases unmatched. Germline CDR1 is ENHRY and CDR2 is SYGVKD. This chain's CDR3 is CAIRTGDINEQYF. The DNA for the CDR3 is TGTGCCATCAGGACAGGGGATATCAACGAGCAGTACTTC.

CDR3 in DNA: TGTGCCAGCAGTTTAAAGGCGGGGTATGGCTACACCTTC. It translates to CASSLKAGYGYTF. The rearrangement links TRBV28 to TRBJ1-2; D gene uncertain. Germline V gene data show CDR1 as MDHEN and CDR2 as SYDVKM. CDR3 size: 13 residues. The V and J ends lost 2 bases and 5 bases respectively, with 9 bases between them.

In its sample, this clone was seen a few times. V usage is TRBV18 and J usage is TRBJ1-1, with D possibly being TRBD1 (6 bases). Trimming took 5 bases from V and 11 from J, leaving 15 bases between them. The CDR3 loop spans 12 amino acids. Germline V gene lookup returns CDR1 KGHSH and CDR2 LQKENI. The CDR3 region is CASSFGGAEAFF. CDR3 coding DNA: TGTGCCAGCTCATTTGGGGGCGCGGAGGCTTTCTTT.

This clone was observed a single time. The CDR3 reads CASSPRQGRGSGNTIYF. DNA of the CDR3: TGTGCCAGCTCACCGCGACAGGGTCGAGGCTCTGGAAACACCATATATTTT. This chain connects TRBV18 to TRBJ1-3; 7 nucleotides line up with TRBD1. The CDR3 runs 17 residues. The V segment lost 3 bases and the J segment 0 bases; nucleotides outside the gene matches: 8. Germline lookup yields CDR1 KGHSH and CDR2 LQKENI.